This TCR beta chain was sequenced during a study of regulatory T cells in long-lasting Graves disease. Study-wide findings and caveats: Persistent disease samples used TRBV28, TRBJ1-2 and TRBJ2-5 preferentially. Persistent cases of Graves' showed reduced TCR diversity relative to newly diagnosed patients.

There are a few counts of this clonotype. Its antigen is currently unknown. In building TCR beta libraries, iRepertoire HTBI primers were used together with Arm-PCR of CDR3 regions. TCRdb passed the multiplex PCR reads through MiXCR, listing each CDR3 protein once. There are 300,000 to 500,000 distinct CDR3 sequences in the sample; less than 25% occur only once, and less than 25% lies in the top ten. Sample time point: persistent/refractory GD, antithyroid drugs over 5 years with positive TRAb. After RNA was extracted from PBMCs, the TCR library was made from it. Tubes containing EDTA received 8.5 to 9 milliliters of drawn peripheral blood. Germline CDR1 is SGHRS and CDR2 is YFSETQ. CDR3 length: 14 amino acids. Trimming removed 4 bases at V and 3 bases at J, with 14 bases between.

The sequencing here drew on peripheral blood mononuclear cells (PBMCs), taken when the disease was refractory, from a patient treated with antithyroid drugs. This sequence originates from a female donor with Graves disease. The J gene is TRBJ2-7, the V gene TRBV5-1; no clear D gene. The CDR3 spells CASSVRTTVYEQYF. CDR3 nucleotides: TGCGCCAGCAGCGTCCGTACTACAGTCTACGAGCAGTACTTC.